Listed here are 25 T cell receptor beta chains from one sample, sequenced in a study of cytomegalovirus exposure and HLA in healthy donors. The assay was immunoSEQ multiplex PCR, and TCRdb's table has in-frame clones only and misses some. This sample has more than 90,000 clones; around 88% occur once, and the top ten carry around 2%. Material for sequencing was PBMCs. These receptors were collected from a man younger than 30 in good health and CMV-seronegative.

This chain joins TRBV19 and TRBJ1-5; D is unclear. V was shortened by 8 bases and J by 0 bases, with 14 bases between the two germline ends. Germline assignment: CDR1 LNHDA and CDR2 SQIVND (reference sequence). This CDR3 spans 15 amino acids. For the CDR3, the DNA is TGTGCCAGTTCGACTCGAGGGCGTAGCAATCAGCCCCAGCATTTT. This gives the protein CASSTRGRSNQPQHF. Looking up the rest from reference TRBV19 and TRBJ1-5 gives the full variable domain: DGGITQSPKYLFRKEGQNVTLSCEQNLNHDAMYWYRQDPGQGLRLIYYSQIVNDFQKGDIAEGYSVSREKKESFPLTVTSAQKNPTAFYLCASSTRGRSNQPQHFGDGTRLSIL.

The chain has TRBV6-4 and TRBJ2-1; D is perhaps TRBD2 (5 bases). V was trimmed by 4 bases and J by 8 bases, leaving 18 bases between them. The CDR3 runs 15 residues. Germline values: CDR1 MRHNA, CDR2 SNTAGT. In DNA, the CDR3 is TGTGCCAGCAGTGCTGGGCAGCCCGGGGTCGATGAGCAGTTCTTC. It is translated as CASSAGQPGVDEQFF.

This clone came up a few times. The genes are TRBV27 and TRBJ1-6, with 8 bases matching TRBD1. The ends lost 6 bases at V and 5 bases at J; junction bases unmatched: 0. Germline CDR1 MNHEY, CDR2 SMNVEV (reference sequence). The CDR3 contains 13 residues. CDR3 coding DNA: TGTGCCAGCAGGGACAGGGATAATTCACCCCTCCACTTT. Translation: CASRDRDNSPLHF.

The V call is TRBV15, the J call TRBJ2-3, with TRBD1 matching 8 bases. CDR3 length: 15 amino acids. J was trimmed by 6 bases and V by 1 base; bases with no gene match: 6. Germline CDR1 and CDR2: LNHNV and YYDKDF (reference sequence). The DNA of the CDR3 is TGTGCCACCAGCAGAGGTACAGGGGGAAAGGATACGCAGTATTTT. Translated, it gives CATSRGTGGKDTQYF.

V usage is TRBV15 and J usage is TRBJ2-1, with D perhaps matching TRBD2 (5 bases). This CDR3 comprises 14 residues. Germline assignment: CDR1 LNHNV and CDR2 YYDKDF (reference sequence). The ends were cut back, 0 bases at V and 10 bases at J, with 13 bases in the middle. The CDR3 DNA reads as TGTGCCACCAGCAGAGATAGTGCGGGCAGGGAGCAGTTCTTC. Encoded protein: CATSRDSAGREQFF.

The J gene is TRBJ1-1, the V gene TRBV7-9, with 10 bases aligning to TRBD1. The CDR3 consists of 15 residues. Germline V gene lookup returns CDR1 SEHNR and CDR2 FQNEAQ (reference sequence). The V segment lost 6 bases and the J segment 10 bases; nucleotides outside the gene matches: 14. The CDR3 DNA is TGTGCCAGCAGGAAACCGGGACAGGGGTTGTCGGGAGCTTTCTTT. Its protein is CASRKPGQGLSGAFF.

The gene calls are TRBV9 and TRBJ2-7; tentative D call: TRBD2 (6 bases). The V end was cut by 4 bases, the J end by 6 bases, with 14 bases between. Germline V gene lookup returns CDR1 SGDLS and CDR2 YYNGEE. This CDR3 spans 13 amino acids. The chain's CDR3 is CASSPGDLAEQYF. CDR3 nucleotides: TGTGCCAGCAGCCCGGGGGACCTCGCCGAGCAGTACTTC.

V gene TRBV29-1 combines with J gene TRBJ1-5, with D maybe TRBD1 (5 bases). Trimming took 5 bases from V and 5 from J, leaving 13 bases between them. Germline V gives CDR1 SQVTM, CDR2 ANQGSEA. The CDR3 is 13 residues long. CDR3 nucleotides: TGCAGCGTTAGCGGGGGATCGGATCAGCCCCAGCATTTT. Protein: CSVSGGSDQPQHF.

The V gene is TRBV18, the J gene TRBJ2-2; 8 bases fit TRBD1. The CDR3 length is 16 residues. The ends lost 4 bases at V and 4 bases at J; junction bases unmatched: 8. The germline gives CDR1 KGHSH, CDR2 LQKENI. The DNA of the CDR3 is TGTGCCAGCTCACGTGAGACAGGGGTGAGCACCGGGGAGCTGTTTTTT. As protein: CASSRETGVSTGELFF.

This clone has just one count. The chain links TRBV27 to TRBJ2-2, with 7 bases lining up with TRBD1. The CDR3 loop spans 16 amino acids. Trimming at V came to 6 bases and at J to 0 bases, leaving 7 bases not matched to a gene. CDR1 is MNHEY, CDR2 SMNVEV, per germline (reference sequence). The CDR3 loop reads CASSRRQGANTGELFF. The CDR3 DNA reads as TGTGCCAGCAGCCGAAGACAGGGAGCGAACACCGGGGAGCTGTTTTTT.

This clone was picked up one time. This sequence joins TRBV6-4 and TRBJ1-2; 9 bases fit TRBD1. Germline CDR1 and CDR2: MRHNA and SNTAGT. J lost 10 bases, V lost 6 bases, and 9 bases had no gene match. The CDR3 has 13 residues. The CDR3 loop reads CASRIRDRDPYTF. Here the CDR3 DNA reads TGTGCCAGCAGGATCCGGGACAGGGATCCCTACACCTTC.

This chain joins TRBV30 and TRBJ1-1; unclear D gene. Germline assignment: CDR1 GTSNPN and CDR2 SVGIG (reference sequence). V was pared by 3 bases and J by 1 base, with 9 bases between. The CDR3 has 13 amino acids. CDR3 residues: CAWRIQRNTEAFF. The CDR3 coding sequence is TGTGCCTGGAGGATACAGAGGAACACTGAAGCTTTCTTT.

This rearrangement joins TRBV28 to TRBJ1-2; unclear D gene. The CDR3 consists of 16 residues. Trimming took 1 base from V and 4 from J, leaving 16 bases between them. Germline V CDR1 and CDR2: MDHEN, SYDVKM. CDR3 loop: CASSLYRGSGTYGYTF. CDR3 in DNA: TGTGCCAGCAGTTTATATCGGGGTTCGGGAACCTATGGCTACACCTTC.

About this clone: An end of the junction does not agree with germline; a read error may underlie this. This chain links TRBV5-6 with TRBJ1-5, with a tentative D call TRBD1 (5 bases). The CDR3 has 15 amino acids. Germline V gene sequence: CDR1 SGHDT, CDR2 YYEEEE. Here the CDR3 DNA reads TGTGCCAGCAGTTTGGGACGGACTTTCAATCAGCCCCAGCATTTT. Protein sequence: CASSLGRTFNQPQHF.

The V gene is TRBV29-1, the J gene TRBJ2-7; TRBD2 might be the D (5 bases). V was cut by 4 bases and J by 0 bases, with 13 bases left in between. The germline gives CDR1 SQVTM, CDR2 ANQGSEA. This CDR3 is 14 amino acids long. This CDR3 is CSVGFGLNSYEQYF. CDR3 nucleotides: TGCAGCGTTGGATTTGGACTGAACTCCTACGAGCAGTACTTC.

This clone was found a few times. The chain combines TRBV19 with TRBJ1-6; 9 nucleotides match TRBD1. Germline assignment: CDR1 LNHDA and CDR2 SQIVND (reference sequence). The CDR3 is made up of 14 amino acids. Trimming at V came to 5 bases and at J to 7 bases, leaving 3 bases not matched to a gene. CDR3 nucleotide sequence: TGTGCCAGTAGTGGGACAGGGCGAAATTCACCCCTCCACTTT. The encoded protein is CASSGTGRNSPLHF.

V gene TRBV5-4 combines with J gene TRBJ2-5; D unresolved. There are 15 residues in the CDR3. V dropped 4 bases and J dropped 5 bases, with 18 bases sitting between them. CDR1 is SGHNT and CDR2 is YYREEE in the germline V gene (reference sequence). The CDR3 protein is CASSPKTWSQETQYF. The CDR3 DNA sequence: TGTGCCAGCAGCCCAAAAACCTGGTCTCAGGAGACCCAGTACTTC. The whole variable domain, remainder taken from reference TRBV5-4 and TRBJ2-5, is ETGVTQSPTHLIKTRGQQVTLRCSSQSGHNTVSWYQQALGQGPQFIFQYYREEENGRGNFPPRFSGLQFPNYSSELNVNALELDDSALYLCASSPKTWSQETQYFGPGTRLLVL.

The chain recombines TRBV12-2 with TRBJ1-2; the D segment call TRBD1 is taken from the table without a DNA check. TRBV12-2 constitutes a pseudogene. CDR3 length: 17 amino acids. Written as DNA, the CDR3 is TGTGCAAGTCGCCCTTGGACAGGGGGCCGACTCGACTATGGCTACACCTTC. Translated, it gives CASRPWTGGRLDYGYTF.

The chain uses TRBV4-1 and TRBJ2-3; 10 nucleotides agree with TRBD2. The CDR3 length is 16 residues. V was clipped by 2 bases and J by 3 bases; unmatched bases: 5. Germline CDR1 MGHRA, CDR2 YSYEKL. The CDR3 DNA is TGCGCCAGCAGCCAAATAGGACTAGCGGAGACAGATACGCAGTATTTT. This sequence encodes CASSQIGLAETDTQYF.

The J gene is TRBJ1-5, the V gene TRBV27; D is possibly TRBD1 (6 bases). The CDR3 sequence is 16 residues long. Looked up from germline, CDR1 is MNHEY and CDR2 is SMNVEV (reference sequence). V shed 3 bases and J shed 5 bases, with 17 bases lying between them. The CDR3 sequence: CASSFLQGFGDQPQHF. The CDR3 nucleotides read TGTGCCAGCAGTTTCTTACAGGGTTTCGGGGATCAGCCCCAGCATTTT.

V usage is TRBV11-2 and J usage is TRBJ2-3; 12 bases fit TRBD2. This CDR3 contains 15 residues. Looked up from germline, CDR1 is SGHAT and CDR2 is FQNNGV. V trimming: 4 bases; J trimming: 6 bases; junction bases outside the gene matches: 5. The CDR3 reads CASSSSGGASDTQYF. CDR3 DNA sequence: TGTGCCAGCAGCTCTAGCGGGGGGGCCTCGGATACGCAGTATTTT.

The rearrangement joins TRBV18 to TRBJ1-1; no clear D. The V end lost 4 bases, the J end lost 4 bases, and 13 bases lay between the germline ends. The germline V gene has CDR1 KGHSH and CDR2 LQKENI. The CDR3 is made up of 14 amino acids. The CDR3 nucleotides are TGTGCCAGCTCACAGAAGAGCGGGTCCACTGAAGCTTTCTTT. It is translated as CASSQKSGSTEAFF.

The rearrangement links TRBV10-3 to TRBJ2-3, with TRBD2 matching 7 bases. The germline V gene encodes CDR1 ENHRY and CDR2 SYGVKD. V dropped 3 bases and J dropped 4; count of bases not matched to a gene: 10. The length of the CDR3 is 16 residues. For the CDR3, the DNA is TGTGCCATCAGTGAAGGATCAGGCGGGAGCTCAGATACGCAGTATTTT. The encoded protein is CAISEGSGGSSDTQYF.

This chain uses TRBV27 with TRBJ1-1, with 9 bases that match TRBD1. This CDR3 is built from 15 residues. The germline V gene encodes CDR1 MNHEY and CDR2 SMNVEV (reference sequence). V shed 6 bases, J shed 4 bases, and the junction held 9 bases outside the gene matches. The CDR3 DNA is TGTGCCAGCAGGTTACAGGGGGCGCCGGGCACTGAAGCTTTCTTT. Its translation is CASRLQGAPGTEAFF.

V and J are TRBV7-2 and TRBJ2-1; no reliable D call. The CDR3 extends over 12 amino acids. Germline V lookup: CDR1 SGHTA, CDR2 FQGNSA. The V gene lost 4 bases and the J gene lost 6 bases, with 7 bases spanning the gap. The DNA for the CDR3 is TGTGCCAGCAGCTGGCTTGGCAATGAGCAGTTCTTC. This gives the protein CASSWLGNEQFF. The full variable domain, with the rest looked up from reference TRBV7-2 and TRBJ2-1, is GAGVSQSPSNKVTEKGKDVELRCDPISGHTALYWYRQSLGQGLEFLIYFQGNSAPDKSGLPSDRFSAERTGGSVSTLTIQRTQQEDSAVYLCASSWLGNEQFFGPGTRLTVL.